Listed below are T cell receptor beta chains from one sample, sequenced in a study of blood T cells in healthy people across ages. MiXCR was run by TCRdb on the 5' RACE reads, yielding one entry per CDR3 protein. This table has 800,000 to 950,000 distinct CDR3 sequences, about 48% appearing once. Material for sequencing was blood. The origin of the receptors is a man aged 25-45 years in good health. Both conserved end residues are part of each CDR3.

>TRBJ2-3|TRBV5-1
CASSSSGKITDTQYF
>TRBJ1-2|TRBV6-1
CASPGQNYGYTF
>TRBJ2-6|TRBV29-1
CSVSGAGANVLIF
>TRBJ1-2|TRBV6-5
CASSRTVNYGYTF
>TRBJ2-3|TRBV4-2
CASSHSTDTQYF
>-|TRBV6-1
CASSELTVTVVSTNEQYF
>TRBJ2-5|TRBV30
CAWSVGETQYF
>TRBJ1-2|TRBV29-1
CSVNRGQPYGYTF
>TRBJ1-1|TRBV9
CASSVGAGGLTEAFF
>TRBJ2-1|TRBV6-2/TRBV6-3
CASSFRQGARCEQFF
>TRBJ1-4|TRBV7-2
CASRLTGGTNEKLFF
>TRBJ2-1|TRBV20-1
CSASRLAGAGEQFF
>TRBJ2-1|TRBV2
CASSDYRGNEQFF
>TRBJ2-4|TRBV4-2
CASSQDWGLAKNIQYF
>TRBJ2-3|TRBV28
CASRDVAGSTDTQYF